Listed below are T cell receptor beta chains from one sample, sequenced in a study of T cell responses to AZD1222 COVID-19 vaccine. Here immunoSEQ multiplex PCR was the method, and the copy in TCRdb shows in-frame clones only, minus some. The sample records fewer than 130,000 clones, just under 95% being singletons. Sequencing used peripheral blood, obtained 28 days after the second AZD1222 dose. Receptor source: an adult who received the AZD1222 COVID-19 vaccine. Each CDR3 is given with its conserved first and last residue. The D gene is left open where the match is weak. The size entry is marked missing in some rows and otherwise reads once, few, many or a size class.

d_gene: -; j_gene: TRBJ1-3; v_gene: TRBV3-1/TRBV3-2; abundance: -; len: 12; CDR3nt: TGTGCCAGCAGCTCGCCTTTAAACACCATATATTTT; CDR3aa: CASSSPLNTIYF
d_gene: TRBD1; j_gene: TRBJ2-7; v_gene: TRBV19; abundance: -; len: 13; CDR3nt: TGTGCCAGTCAAGAGGACAGGGGGTACGAGCAGTACTTC; CDR3aa: CASQEDRGYEQYF
d_gene: -; j_gene: TRBJ1-1; v_gene: TRBV6-5; abundance: -; len: 12; CDR3nt: TGTGCCAGCAGTCTCCCGGGACTTCAAGCTTTCTTT; CDR3aa: CASSLPGLQAFF
d_gene: -; j_gene: TRBJ1-1; v_gene: TRBV7-2; abundance: -; len: 14; CDR3nt: TGTGCCAGCAGCTCAGGGATTTTCGACACTGAAGCTTTCTTT; CDR3aa: CASSSGIFDTEAFF
d_gene: TRBD2; j_gene: TRBJ2-7; v_gene: TRBV18; abundance: -; len: 12; CDR3nt: TGTGCCAGCTGGGGACTAGTGGGCGAGCAGTACTTC; CDR3aa: CASWGLVGEQYF
d_gene: -; j_gene: TRBJ2-5; v_gene: TRBV25-1; abundance: -; len: 14; CDR3nt: TGTGCCAGCAGCAGGCGGTACGTAGGTGAGACCCAGTACTTC; CDR3aa: CASSRRYVGETQYF
d_gene: TRBD1; j_gene: TRBJ1-4; v_gene: TRBV3-1/TRBV3-2; abundance: -; len: 14; CDR3nt: TGTGCCAGCAGCTCAGGTACAGGGGGCGGAAAACTGTTTTTT; CDR3aa: CASSSGTGGGKLFF
d_gene: -; j_gene: TRBJ2-7; v_gene: TRBV2; abundance: few; len: 15; CDR3nt: TGTGCCAGCAGTGCATCTGGGACGTCTACCTACGAGCAGTACTTC; CDR3aa: CASSASGTSTYEQYF
d_gene: -; j_gene: TRBJ1-1; v_gene: TRBV6-5; abundance: -; len: 13; CDR3nt: TGTGCCAGCTCCAGACGGGCCCTCACTGAAGCTTTCTTT; CDR3aa: CASSRRALTEAFF
d_gene: -; j_gene: TRBJ2-2; v_gene: TRBV7-6; abundance: -; len: 19; CDR3nt: TGTGCCAGCAGCTTAGTCTGGACTTCATTTGCGGGCAGCACCGGGGAGCTGTTTTTT; CDR3aa: CASSLVWTSFAGSTGELFF
d_gene: -; j_gene: TRBJ2-1; v_gene: TRBV27; abundance: -; len: 11; CDR3nt: TGTGCCAGTCAGAGGTGGGATGAGCAGTTCTTC; CDR3aa: CASQRWDEQFF
d_gene: -; j_gene: TRBJ2-1; v_gene: TRBV3-1/TRBV3-2; abundance: few; len: 14; CDR3nt: TGTGCCAGCAGCCAACTGGGGAGCTACAATGAGCAGTTCTTC; CDR3aa: CASSQLGSYNEQFF
d_gene: -; j_gene: TRBJ1-2; v_gene: TRBV3-1/TRBV3-2; abundance: -; len: 15; CDR3nt: TGTGCCAGCAGCCAAGATAGAGGGGATCTGTATGGCTACACCTTC; CDR3aa: CASSQDRGDLYGYTF
d_gene: -; j_gene: TRBJ2-3; v_gene: TRBV5-1; abundance: -; len: 14; CDR3nt: TGCGCCAGCAGCTTGGTGCTGGGTACAGATACGCAGTATTTT; CDR3aa: CASSLVLGTDTQYF
d_gene: -; j_gene: TRBJ2-1; v_gene: TRBV7-3; abundance: -; len: 13; CDR3nt: TGTGCCAGCAGCTTACGGGGAGACAATGAGCAGTTCTTC; CDR3aa: CASSLRGDNEQFF
d_gene: TRBD1; j_gene: TRBJ1-3; v_gene: TRBV6-5; abundance: -; len: 14; CDR3nt: TGTGCCAGCAGGGGGGACAGGGGGAGAAACACCATATATTTT; CDR3aa: CASRGDRGRNTIYF
d_gene: -; j_gene: TRBJ2-7; v_gene: TRBV3-1/TRBV3-2; abundance: -; len: 13; CDR3nt: TGTGCCAGCAGCCGAGGGCAGGACTACGAGCAGTACTTC; CDR3aa: CASSRGQDYEQYF
d_gene: TRBD1; j_gene: TRBJ2-7; v_gene: TRBV27; abundance: -; len: 15; CDR3nt: TGTGCCAGCAGTCCCGGACAGGGGTTCTCCTACGAGCAGTACTTC; CDR3aa: CASSPGQGFSYEQYF
d_gene: -; j_gene: TRBJ2-7; v_gene: TRBV27; abundance: -; len: 15; CDR3nt: TGTGCCAGCAGTCCCCGGGACGCCGGCATGGACGAGCAGTACTTC; CDR3aa: CASSPRDAGMDEQYF
d_gene: -; j_gene: TRBJ2-5; v_gene: TRBV5-1; abundance: -; len: 15; CDR3nt: TGCGCCAGCAGCTCTGTGGGGACCACCCAAGAGACCCAGTACTTC; CDR3aa: CASSSVGTTQETQYF
d_gene: -; j_gene: TRBJ1-2; v_gene: TRBV18; abundance: -; len: 14; CDR3nt: TGTGCCAGCTCACCACTTAAATCACAGTATGGCTACACCTTC; CDR3aa: CASSPLKSQYGYTF
d_gene: -; j_gene: TRBJ1-2; v_gene: TRBV12-3/TRBV12-4; abundance: -; len: 13; CDR3nt: TGTGCCAGCAGTTTACAGGGAAACTATGGCTACACCTTC; CDR3aa: CASSLQGNYGYTF
d_gene: -; j_gene: TRBJ1-2; v_gene: TRBV6-6; abundance: -; len: 16; CDR3nt: TGTGCCAGCAGTCCCCACGGGGCTTCTTTGGCCTATGGCTACACCTTC; CDR3aa: CASSPHGASLAYGYTF
d_gene: TRBD2; j_gene: TRBJ2-1; v_gene: TRBV9; abundance: -; len: 15; CDR3nt: TGTGCCAGCAGCCGCTGGGGGGGAGTACACAATGAGCAGTTCTTC; CDR3aa: CASSRWGGVHNEQFF
d_gene: -; j_gene: TRBJ1-1; v_gene: TRBV29-1; abundance: -; len: 12; CDR3nt: TGCAGCGCCTCGTTGCCAAACACTGAAGCTTTCTTT; CDR3aa: CSASLPNTEAFF
d_gene: -; j_gene: TRBJ2-7; v_gene: TRBV28; abundance: -; len: 15; CDR3nt: TGTGCCAGCAGTTTACCTCGTGCGCTTAACTACGAGCAGTACTTC; CDR3aa: CASSLPRALNYEQYF
d_gene: TRBD2; j_gene: TRBJ2-2; v_gene: TRBV4-2; abundance: -; len: 19; CDR3nt: TGTGCCAGCAGCCACCGCGGGACTAGCGGGGGGTCGAACACCGGGGAGCTGTTTTTT; CDR3aa: CASSHRGTSGGSNTGELFF
d_gene: TRBD2; j_gene: TRBJ2-3; v_gene: TRBV6-4; abundance: -; len: 16; CDR3nt: TGTGCCAGCACCTTAACCGGGGGGGCGGTTACAGATACGCAGTATTTT; CDR3aa: CASTLTGGAVTDTQYF
d_gene: TRBD1; j_gene: TRBJ1-4; v_gene: TRBV14; abundance: -; len: 17; CDR3nt: TGTGCCAGCAGCCAAAGGACAGGGACATTTGGGGGTGAAAAACTGTTTTTT; CDR3aa: CASSQRTGTFGGEKLFF
d_gene: -; j_gene: TRBJ2-2; v_gene: TRBV7-2; abundance: -; len: 16; CDR3nt: TGTGCCAGCAGCCCACCCGGAGGGGCTGTAACCGGGGAGCTGTTTTTT; CDR3aa: CASSPPGGAVTGELFF
d_gene: TRBD2; j_gene: TRBJ2-5; v_gene: TRBV19; abundance: -; len: 17; CDR3nt: TGTGCCAGTATAGCTTCCGGACTAGCGGGGACCCAAGAGACCCAGTACTTC; CDR3aa: CASIASGLAGTQETQYF
d_gene: TRBD1; j_gene: TRBJ2-2; v_gene: TRBV7-2; abundance: -; len: 16; CDR3nt: TGTGCCAGCAGGCGGACAGGGCTCGCGAACACCGGGGAGCTGTTTTTT; CDR3aa: CASRRTGLANTGELFF
d_gene: -; j_gene: TRBJ2-7; v_gene: TRBV7-2; abundance: -; len: 15; CDR3nt: TGTGCCAGCAGCCAGACGCCGGGACATCCCTACGAGCAGTACTTC; CDR3aa: CASSQTPGHPYEQYF
d_gene: TRBD2; j_gene: TRBJ2-1; v_gene: TRBV4-2; abundance: -; len: 17; CDR3nt: TGTGCCAGCAGCCAAGATCACCAGCGGGGAACCTACAATGAGCAGTTCTTC; CDR3aa: CASSQDHQRGTYNEQFF
d_gene: -; j_gene: TRBJ1-1; v_gene: TRBV12-3/TRBV12-4; abundance: -; len: 13; CDR3nt: TGTGCCAGCAGTTTATTCCCTCTCACTGAAGCTTTCTTT; CDR3aa: CASSLFPLTEAFF
d_gene: TRBD2; j_gene: TRBJ2-6; v_gene: TRBV3-1/TRBV3-2; abundance: -; len: 20; CDR3nt: TGTGCCAGCAGCCATGGGACTAGCGGGGACTCAAGCTCTGGGGCCAACGTCCTGACTTTC; CDR3aa: CASSHGTSGDSSSGANVLTF
d_gene: TRBD1; j_gene: TRBJ2-2; v_gene: TRBV5-1; abundance: -; len: 17; CDR3nt: TGCGCCAGCAGCCTTTCCGGGACAGGGGTTTCCGCCGGGGAGCTGTTTTTT; CDR3aa: CASSLSGTGVSAGELFF
d_gene: -; j_gene: TRBJ2-2; v_gene: TRBV7-6; abundance: -; len: 13; CDR3nt: TGTGCCAGCAGCTTAGGTGGAACCGGGGAGCTGTTTTTT; CDR3aa: CASSLGGTGELFF
d_gene: TRBD1; j_gene: TRBJ1-5; v_gene: TRBV19; abundance: once; len: 15; CDR3nt: TGTGCCAGTAGTATAGGAGGACAGGGGCATCAGCCCCAGCATTTT; CDR3aa: CASSIGGQGHQPQHF
d_gene: -; j_gene: TRBJ2-7; v_gene: TRBV5-4; abundance: -; len: 13; CDR3nt: TGTGCCAGCAGCTTGGCGCAGGCAAGACAGCAGTACTTC; CDR3aa: CASSLAQARQQYF
d_gene: -; j_gene: TRBJ1-2; v_gene: TRBV9; abundance: -; len: 15; CDR3nt: TGTGCCAGCAGCGTAGAACAGATACCCCTCTATGGCTACACCTTC; CDR3aa: CASSVEQIPLYGYTF
d_gene: -; j_gene: TRBJ1-5; v_gene: TRBV19; abundance: -; len: 16; CDR3nt: TGTGCCAGTAGTACCCGTGGGGGCTATAGCAATCAGCCCCAGCATTTT; CDR3aa: CASSTRGGYSNQPQHF
d_gene: TRBD1; j_gene: TRBJ1-2; v_gene: TRBV6-5; abundance: -; len: 12; CDR3nt: TGTGCCAGCTTACAGGGGAACAATGGCTACACCTTC; CDR3aa: CASLQGNNGYTF
d_gene: -; j_gene: TRBJ2-7; v_gene: TRBV28; abundance: -; len: 17; CDR3nt: TGTGCCAGCAGTCGCAGGGGAGGGGGGTCCCGGGGCTACGAGCAGTACTTC; CDR3aa: CASSRRGGGSRGYEQYF
d_gene: TRBD2; j_gene: TRBJ2-1; v_gene: TRBV7-2; abundance: -; len: 16; CDR3nt: TGTGCCAGCAGCTTATTCGAAACTAGCGTTGTCGATGAGCAGTTCTTC; CDR3aa: CASSLFETSVVDEQFF
d_gene: -; j_gene: TRBJ2-2; v_gene: TRBV19; abundance: -; len: 13; CDR3nt: TGTGCCAGTAGTAGGAAGAACACCGGGGAGCTGTTTTTT; CDR3aa: CASSRKNTGELFF
d_gene: TRBD1; j_gene: TRBJ1-2; v_gene: TRBV19; abundance: -; len: 12; CDR3nt: TGTGCCAGTCGCGACAGGGACTATGGCTACACCTTC; CDR3aa: CASRDRDYGYTF
d_gene: TRBD2; j_gene: TRBJ2-2; v_gene: TRBV3-1/TRBV3-2; abundance: -; len: 15; CDR3nt: TGTGCCAGCAGCCTTCTAGCGGGGGGCCCTGGGGAGCTGTTTTTT; CDR3aa: CASSLLAGGPGELFF
d_gene: -; j_gene: TRBJ2-3; v_gene: TRBV5-4; abundance: once; len: 13; CDR3nt: TGTGCCAGCAGCTCCGTCGTATCAGATACGCAGTATTTT; CDR3aa: CASSSVVSDTQYF
d_gene: TRBD1; j_gene: TRBJ2-7; v_gene: TRBV18; abundance: -; len: 14; CDR3nt: TGTGCCAGCTCCGGGGGACAGGGCCCCTACGAGCAGTACTTC; CDR3aa: CASSGGQGPYEQYF